This T cell receptor beta chain was documented in a study of T cells in Graves' hyperthyroidism and ophthalmopathy. Study details: Peripheral blood collection took place at initial diagnosis, before any treatment.

In the case of this clonotype: Its antigen is not known.

Study-wide points: Most thyroid-expanded clonotypes above 0.001 were also found in blood.

Exclusion of patients followed from uncontrolled infection, other autoimmune disease, pregnancy or lactation. The diagnostic basis comprised clinical symptoms, serum thyroxine and TRAb, thyroid ultrasound and orbital computed tomography. Between the trimmed V and J ends, which lost 7 bases and 3 bases, there was a span of 17 bases. CDR3 size: 14 residues. Germline lookup yields CDR1 SQVTM and CDR2 ANQGSEA. The investigators amplified TCR beta CDR3 regions from RNA transcripts. An initial round of RT-PCR targeting the TCR CDR3 relied on the HTBI primer set. TCRdb analysed the multiplex PCR reads with MiXCR anew, one entry per CDR3 protein. The sample lists some 580,000 distinct CDR3 sequences, 15% to 20% occurring once.

This TCR came from a woman between 35 and 50 years old with Graves' ophthalmopathy. Sequencing was carried out using blood. The chain is built from TRBV29-1 and TRBJ2-3; TRBD1 or TRBD2 may be the D gene (7 bases each). Written as DNA, the CDR3 is TGCAGCGCCTCAGGGGGGGGGAAGACAGATACGCAGTATTTT. This gives the protein CSASGGGKTDTQYF.